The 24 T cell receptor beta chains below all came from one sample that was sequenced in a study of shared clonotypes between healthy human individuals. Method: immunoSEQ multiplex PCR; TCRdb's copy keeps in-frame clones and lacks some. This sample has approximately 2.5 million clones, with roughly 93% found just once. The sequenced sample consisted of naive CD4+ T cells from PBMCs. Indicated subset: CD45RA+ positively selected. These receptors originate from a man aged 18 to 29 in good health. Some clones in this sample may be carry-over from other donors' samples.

CDR3 region: CASSLSLGQSYEQYF. CDR3 in DNA: TGTGCCAGCAGTTTAAGCCTGGGACAGAGTTACGAGCAGTACTTC. This chain links TRBV28 with TRBJ2-7, with 7 bases fitting TRBD1. CDR3 length: 15 amino acids. CDR1 and CDR2 (germline): MDHEN, SYDVKM. V gave up 2 bases and J gave up 4 bases; unmatched junction bases: 8. Combining the CDR3 with reference TRBV28 and TRBJ2-7 gives the whole variable domain DVKVTQSSRYLVKRTGEKVFLECVQDMDHENMFWYRQDPGLGLRLIYFSYDVKMKEKGDIPEGYSVSREKKERFSLILESASTNQTSMYLCASSLSLGQSYEQYFGPGTRLTVT.

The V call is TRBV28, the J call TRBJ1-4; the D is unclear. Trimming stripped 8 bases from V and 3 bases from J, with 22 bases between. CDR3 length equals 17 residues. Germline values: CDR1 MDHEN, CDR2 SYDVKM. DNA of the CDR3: TGTGCCAGCCGAAAAGTCTGGGCCCCGAGCCCTAATGAAAAACTGTTTTTT. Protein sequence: CASRKVWAPSPNEKLFF.

CDR3 residues: CASSLGTGIQETQYF. As DNA, the CDR3 is TGCGCCAGCAGCTTGGGGACAGGGATCCAAGAGACCCAGTACTTC. The chain is built from TRBV5-1 and TRBJ2-5; 8 positions agree with TRBD1. Germline CDR1 is SGHRS and CDR2 is YFSETQ. The CDR3 length is 15 residues. Trimming took 0 bases from V and 1 from J; bases not matched to a gene: 2.

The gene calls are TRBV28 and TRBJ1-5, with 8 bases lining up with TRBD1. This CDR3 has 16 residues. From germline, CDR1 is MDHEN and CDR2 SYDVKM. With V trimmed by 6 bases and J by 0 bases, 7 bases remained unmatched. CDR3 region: CASRDRQGRSNQPQHF. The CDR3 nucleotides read TGTGCCAGCAGGGACAGACAGGGGCGTAGCAATCAGCCCCAGCATTTT.

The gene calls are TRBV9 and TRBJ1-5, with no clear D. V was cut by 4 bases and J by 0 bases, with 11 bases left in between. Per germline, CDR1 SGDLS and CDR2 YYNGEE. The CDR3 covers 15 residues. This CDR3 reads CASSPGSDSNQPQHF. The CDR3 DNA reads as TGTGCCAGCAGCCCCGGATCTGATAGCAATCAGCCCCAGCATTTT.

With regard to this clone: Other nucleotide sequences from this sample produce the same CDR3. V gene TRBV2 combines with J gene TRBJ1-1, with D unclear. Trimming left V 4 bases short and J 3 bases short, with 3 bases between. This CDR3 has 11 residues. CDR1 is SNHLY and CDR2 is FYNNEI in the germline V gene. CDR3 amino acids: CASSVYTEAFF. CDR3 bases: TGTGCCAGCAGTGTCTACACTGAAGCTTTCTTT.

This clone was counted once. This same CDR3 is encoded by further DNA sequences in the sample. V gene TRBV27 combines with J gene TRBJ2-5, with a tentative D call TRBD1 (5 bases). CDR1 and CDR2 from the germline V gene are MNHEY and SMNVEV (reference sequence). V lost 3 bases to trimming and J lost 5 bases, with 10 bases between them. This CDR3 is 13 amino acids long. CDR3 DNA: TGTGCCAGCAGTTTTAGCAGGGTTGAGACCCAGTACTTC. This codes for CASSFSRVETQYF.

The CDR3 coding sequence is TGTGCCAGCAGCTCCCCCCCGGGACACGGTAGCTCCTACAATGAGCAGTTCTTC. Protein product: CASSSPPGHGSSYNEQFF. V and J are TRBV11-2 and TRBJ2-1, with D maybe TRBD1 (6 bases). The CDR3 is 18 amino acids. In germline, CDR1 is SGHAT, CDR2 FQNNGV. Trimming took 4 bases from V and 0 from J, leaving 19 bases between them.

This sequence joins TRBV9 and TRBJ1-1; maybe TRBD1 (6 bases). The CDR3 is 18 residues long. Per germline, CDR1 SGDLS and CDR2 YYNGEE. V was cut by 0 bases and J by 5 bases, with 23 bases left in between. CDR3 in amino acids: CASSVGTPGVMMGTEAFF. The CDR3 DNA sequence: TGTGCCAGCAGCGTAGGTACTCCAGGGGTTATGATGGGGACTGAAGCTTTCTTT.

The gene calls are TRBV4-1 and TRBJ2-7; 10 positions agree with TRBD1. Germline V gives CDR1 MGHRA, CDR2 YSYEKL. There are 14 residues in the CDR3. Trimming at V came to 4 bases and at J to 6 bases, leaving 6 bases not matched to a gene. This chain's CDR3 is CASSPGTGVSEQYF. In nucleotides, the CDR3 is TGCGCCAGCAGCCCCGGGACAGGGGTCTCCGAGCAGTACTTC.

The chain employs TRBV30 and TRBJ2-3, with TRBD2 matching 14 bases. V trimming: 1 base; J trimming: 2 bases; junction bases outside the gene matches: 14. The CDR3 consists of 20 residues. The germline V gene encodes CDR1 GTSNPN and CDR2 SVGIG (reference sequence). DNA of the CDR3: TGTGCCTGGAGTGGGGGGACTAGCGGGAGAAGTTTTTGGGCCACAGATACGCAGTATTTT. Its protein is CAWSGGTSGRSFWATDTQYF.

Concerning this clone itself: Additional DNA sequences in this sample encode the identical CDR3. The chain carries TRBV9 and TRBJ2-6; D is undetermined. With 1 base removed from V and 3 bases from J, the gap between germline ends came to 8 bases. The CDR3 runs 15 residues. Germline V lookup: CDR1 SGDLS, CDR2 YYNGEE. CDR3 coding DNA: TGTGCCAGCAGCGTACGTGGAAGTGGGGCCAACGTCCTGACTTTC. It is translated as CASSVRGSGANVLTF.

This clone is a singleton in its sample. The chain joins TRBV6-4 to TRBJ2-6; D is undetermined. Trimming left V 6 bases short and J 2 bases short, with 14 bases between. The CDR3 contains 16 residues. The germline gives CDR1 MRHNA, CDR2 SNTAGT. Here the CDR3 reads CASSPVHVAGANVLTF. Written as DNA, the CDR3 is TGTGCCAGCAGCCCCGTGCACGTAGCTGGGGCCAACGTCCTGACTTTC.

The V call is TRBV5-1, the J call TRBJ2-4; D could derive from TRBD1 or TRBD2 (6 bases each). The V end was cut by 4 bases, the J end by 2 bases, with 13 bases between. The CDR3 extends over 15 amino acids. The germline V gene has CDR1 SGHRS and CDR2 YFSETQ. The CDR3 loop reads CASSPEGGTKNIQYF. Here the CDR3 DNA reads TGCGCCAGCAGCCCCGAGGGGGGAACCAAAAACATTCAGTACTTC.

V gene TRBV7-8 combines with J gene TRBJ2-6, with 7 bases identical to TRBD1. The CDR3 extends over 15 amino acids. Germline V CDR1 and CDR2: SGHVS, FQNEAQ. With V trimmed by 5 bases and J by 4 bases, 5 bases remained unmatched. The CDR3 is CASSPEGAGANVLTF. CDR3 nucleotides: TGTGCCAGCAGCCCCGAGGGGGCCGGGGCCAACGTCCTGACTTTC.

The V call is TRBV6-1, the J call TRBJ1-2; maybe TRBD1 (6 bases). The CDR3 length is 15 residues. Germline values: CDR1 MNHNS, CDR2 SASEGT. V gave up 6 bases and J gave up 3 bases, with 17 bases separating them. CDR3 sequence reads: CASSAEAPGDYGYTF. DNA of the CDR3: TGTGCCAGCAGCGCAGAAGCCCCAGGGGACTATGGCTACACCTTC.

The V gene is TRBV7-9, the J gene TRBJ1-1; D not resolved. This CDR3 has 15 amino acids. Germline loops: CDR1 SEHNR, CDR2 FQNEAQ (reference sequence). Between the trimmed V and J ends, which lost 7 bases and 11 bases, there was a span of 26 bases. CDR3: CASTPRVPVSPGAFF. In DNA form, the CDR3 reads TGTGCCAGCACTCCTCGGGTCCCGGTCAGCCCGGGGGCTTTCTTT.

The CDR3 nucleotides are TGTGCCATCAGTGAGTCGACTAGCGGGAGTGAGCAGTTCTTC. Protein sequence: CAISESTSGSEQFF. The chain uses TRBV10-3 and TRBJ2-1; 12 bases fit TRBD2. V was pared by 0 bases and J by 9 bases, with 0 bases of the junction left unmatched. CDR3 length: 14 amino acids. Germline V CDR1 and CDR2: ENHRY, SYGVKD.

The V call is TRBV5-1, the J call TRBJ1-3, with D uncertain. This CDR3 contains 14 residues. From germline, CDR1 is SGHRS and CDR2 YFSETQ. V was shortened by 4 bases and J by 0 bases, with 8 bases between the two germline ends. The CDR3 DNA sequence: TGCGCCAGCAGCGACGGTTCCTCTGGAAACACCATATATTTT. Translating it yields CASSDGSSGNTIYF.

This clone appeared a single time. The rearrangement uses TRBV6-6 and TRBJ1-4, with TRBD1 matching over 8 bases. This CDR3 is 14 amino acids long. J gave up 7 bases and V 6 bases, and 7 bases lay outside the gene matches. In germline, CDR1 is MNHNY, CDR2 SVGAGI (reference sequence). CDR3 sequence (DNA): TGTGCCAGCAGGGGAGGACAGGGCCTTGAAAAACTGTTTTTT. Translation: CASRGGQGLEKLFF.

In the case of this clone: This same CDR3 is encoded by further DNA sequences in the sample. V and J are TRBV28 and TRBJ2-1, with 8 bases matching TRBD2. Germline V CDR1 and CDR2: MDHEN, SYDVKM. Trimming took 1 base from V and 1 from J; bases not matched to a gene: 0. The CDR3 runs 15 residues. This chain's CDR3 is CASSLLAGSYNEQFF. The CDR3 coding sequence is TGTGCCAGCAGTTTATTAGCGGGATCCTACAATGAGCAGTTCTTC. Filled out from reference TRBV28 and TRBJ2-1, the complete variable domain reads DVKVTQSSRYLVKRTGEKVFLECVQDMDHENMFWYRQDPGLGLRLIYFSYDVKMKEKGDIPEGYSVSREKKERFSLILESASTNQTSMYLCASSLLAGSYNEQFFGPGTRLTVL.

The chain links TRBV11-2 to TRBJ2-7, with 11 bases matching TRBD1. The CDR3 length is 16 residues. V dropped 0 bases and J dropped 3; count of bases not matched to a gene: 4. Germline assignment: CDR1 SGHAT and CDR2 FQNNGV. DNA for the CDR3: TGTGCCAGCAGCTTAGATAGGGGGACAGGGGGCTACGAGCAGTACTTC. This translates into CASSLDRGTGGYEQYF.

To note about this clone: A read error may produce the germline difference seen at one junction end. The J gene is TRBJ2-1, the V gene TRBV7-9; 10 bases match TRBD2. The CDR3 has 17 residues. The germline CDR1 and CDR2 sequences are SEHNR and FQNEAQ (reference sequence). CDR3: CAGSSISGRDSYNEQFF. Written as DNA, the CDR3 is TGTGCCGGCAGCTCAATAAGCGGGAGGGACTCCTACAATGAGCAGTTCTTC.

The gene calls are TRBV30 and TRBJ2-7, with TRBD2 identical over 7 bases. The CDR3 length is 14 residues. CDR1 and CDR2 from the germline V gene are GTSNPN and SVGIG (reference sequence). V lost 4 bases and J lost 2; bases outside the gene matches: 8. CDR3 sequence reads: CAWKGLAGPYEQYF. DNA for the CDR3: TGTGCCTGGAAAGGGTTAGCGGGCCCCTACGAGCAGTACTTC. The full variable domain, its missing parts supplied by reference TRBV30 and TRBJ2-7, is SQTIHQWPATLVQPVGSPLSLECTVEGTSNPNLYWYRQAAGRGLQLLFYSVGIGQISSEVPQNLSASRPQDRQFILSSKKLLLSDSGFYLCAWKGLAGPYEQYFGPGTRLTVT.